The rows below give T cell receptor beta chains drawn from one sample of a study of cytomegalovirus exposure and HLA in healthy donors. The data were produced by immunoSEQ multiplex PCR, yet TCRdb's version contains in-frame clones alone and is incomplete. The sample lists about 150,000 clones, approximately 81% occurring once. The sample consisted of PBMCs. The source of these receptors is a woman aged 18-29 years in good health and CMV-seronegative. Each CDR3 is given with its conserved first and last residue. D genes are given only for firm matches. Rows may omit the clone size; those that give it use once, few, many or a size class.

v_gene	j_gene	abundance	d_gene	CDR3aa	CDR3nt
TRBV9	TRBJ2-5	-	-	CASSPDGGRETQYF	TGTGCCAGCAGCCCGGACGGGGGTCGCGAGACCCAGTACTTC
TRBV7-2	TRBJ2-7	once	-	CASSSRGRGEAEQYF	TGTGCCAGCAGCTCTCGGGGGAGGGGGGAAGCCGAGCAGTACTTC
TRBV7-2	TRBJ2-2	few	TRBD2	CASSFDGTSGSGELFF	TGTGCCAGCAGCTTCGACGGGACTAGCGGATCCGGGGAGCTGTTTTTT
TRBV19	TRBJ2-7	-	-	CASRPTHSYEQYF	TGTGCCAGTAGACCGACACACTCCTACGAGCAGTACTTC
TRBV7-9	TRBJ2-7	-	TRBD2	CASSLGAGGQDEQYF	TGTGCCAGCAGCTTAGGGGCGGGGGGCCAGGACGAGCAGTACTTC
TRBV10-3	TRBJ1-5	-	-	CAISRGTPGNQPQHF	TGTGCCATCTCCAGAGGCACTCCGGGCAATCAGCCCCAGCATTTT
TRBV7-4	TRBJ1-2	-	-	CASSLEAGLKDRLHYGYTF	TGTGCCAGCAGCTTAGAGGCAGGATTAAAGGACAGACTCCACTATGGCTACACCTTC
TRBV27	TRBJ1-2	-	TRBD1	CASSLAPGQGTYGYTF	TGTGCCAGCAGTTTAGCCCCGGGACAGGGCACCTATGGCTACACCTTC
TRBV5-6	TRBJ2-2	-	TRBD2	CASSLDRLAGGTRTGELFF	TGTGCCAGCAGCTTGGATCGACTAGCGGGGGGTACGAGGACCGGGGAGCTGTTTTTT
TRBV4-1	TRBJ1-6	-	TRBD1	CASSRQGGDSPLHF	TGCGCCAGCAGCCGACAGGGGGGTGATTCACCCCTCCACTTT
TRBV18	TRBJ1-1	-	-	CASSPQNLNTEAFF	TGTGCCAGCTCACCTCAGAACCTGAACACTGAAGCTTTCTTT
TRBV5-1	TRBJ1-6	few	-	CASSLDTGNNSPLHF	TGCGCCAGCAGCTTGGATACAGGGAATAATTCACCCCTCCACTTT
TRBV30	TRBJ2-5	once	TRBD2	CAWSGLAGFETQYF	TGTGCCTGGAGTGGACTAGCGGGTTTTGAGACCCAGTACTTC
TRBV19	TRBJ1-1	-	-	CASSTRMGGNTEAFF	TGTGCCAGTAGTACCCGGATGGGGGGGAACACTGAAGCTTTCTTT
TRBV27	TRBJ1-2	-	-	CASTTGLGRSSYTF	TGTGCCAGCACCACCGGGCTGGGGCGGTCTAGCTACACCTTC
TRBV15	TRBJ1-2	-	TRBD1	CATSRPEPGTVYGYTF	TGTGCCACCAGCAGACCCGAACCCGGGACAGTGTATGGCTACACCTTC
TRBV14	TRBJ2-3	-	TRBD2	CASSQVITSGSTDTQYF	TGTGCCAGCAGCCAAGTAATAACTAGCGGAAGCACAGATACGCAGTATTTT
TRBV6-5	TRBJ2-3	-	TRBD1	CASSYRRQGSDTQYF	TGTGCCAGCAGTTACCGTAGACAGGGATCAGATACGCAGTATTTT
TRBV7-2	TRBJ2-3	-	-	CASSLVTTMRDTQYF	TGTGCCAGCAGCTTAGTTACTACTATGCGTGATACGCAGTATTTT
TRBV5-1	TRBJ2-1	-	TRBD2	CASSAGLADYYYNEQFF	TGCGCCAGCAGCGCCGGACTAGCGGACTACTACTACAATGAGCAGTTCTTC
TRBV5-1	TRBJ2-7	-	-	CASSLTVSYEQYF	TGCGCCAGCAGCTTGACGGTCTCCTACGAGCAGTACTTC
TRBV7-2	TRBJ2-1	-	-	CASSLEPGVQFF	TGTGCCAGCAGCTTAGAGCCGGGAGTACAGTTCTTC
TRBV5-1	TRBJ2-7	-	-	CASSAGGTGAYEQYF	TGCGCCAGCAGCGCCGGGGGTACAGGGGCCTACGAGCAGTACTTC
TRBV28	TRBJ2-7	-	TRBD1	CASSPSGTGGSEQYF	TGTGCCAGCAGTCCTTCCGGGACAGGGGGCTCCGAGCAGTACTTC
TRBV10-3	TRBJ2-5	-	-	CAISVGGSETQYF	TGTGCCATCAGTGTCGGGGGTTCAGAGACCCAGTACTTC
TRBV6-5	TRBJ2-5	-	-	CASRRRAQETQYF	TGTGCCAGCAGACGGCGGGCCCAAGAGACCCAGTACTTC
TRBV10-3	TRBJ2-3	-	TRBD2	CAISSGVFTDTQYF	TGTGCCATCAGTAGCGGGGTTTTCACAGATACGCAGTATTTT
TRBV5-5	TRBJ1-4	-	-	CASSSTPEKLFF	TGTGCCAGCAGCTCGACACCCGAAAAACTGTTTTTT
TRBV28	TRBJ2-7	-	-	CASGGPLYEQYF	TGTGCCAGCGGCGGTCCTCTTTACGAGCAGTACTTC
TRBV4-3	TRBJ2-3	-	-	CASSQRYPSTDTQYF	TGCGCCAGCAGCCAGCGTTATCCTAGCACAGATACGCAGTATTTT
TRBV28	TRBJ1-2	-	TRBD1	CASSPSGQSHGGYGYTF	TGTGCCAGCAGTCCGTCGGGACAGAGCCATGGTGGCTATGGCTACACCTTC